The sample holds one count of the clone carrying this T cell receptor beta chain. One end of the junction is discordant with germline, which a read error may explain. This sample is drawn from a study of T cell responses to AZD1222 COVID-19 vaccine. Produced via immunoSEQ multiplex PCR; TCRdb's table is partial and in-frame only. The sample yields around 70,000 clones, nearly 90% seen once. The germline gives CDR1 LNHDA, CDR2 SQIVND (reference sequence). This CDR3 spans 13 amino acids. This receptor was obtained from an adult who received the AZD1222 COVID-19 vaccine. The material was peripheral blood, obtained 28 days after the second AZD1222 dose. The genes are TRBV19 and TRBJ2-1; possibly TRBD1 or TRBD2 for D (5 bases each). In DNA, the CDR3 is TGCGCGGTGGGGACCAGTTCCTACAATGAGCAGTTCTTC. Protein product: CAVGTSSYNEQFF.